This is a list of T cell receptor beta chains from one sample in a study of blood T cell repertoires in COVID-19. Some clones are missing from TCRdb's copy, which holds only in-frame ones; the method was immunoSEQ multiplex PCR. The sample has roughly 100,000 clones, more than 75% seen once. Sequences were obtained from peripheral blood. The receptors were sampled from a human donor in a cohort sampled during active COVID-19. The CDR3 runs from the conserved cysteine through the conserved F or W. D genes are given only for firm matches. Clone size, where shown, is once, few, many, or a class for clones that have expanded.

v_call	j_call	clone_size	d_call	cdr3_nt	cdr3_aa
TRBV7-8	TRBJ1-6	NA	TRBD1	TGTGCCAGCAGCTTAGTTCCCAGGGGGCCCTTAAATTCACCCCTCCACTTT	CASSLVPRGPLNSPLHF
TRBV5-1	TRBJ2-3	NA	TRBD2	TGCGCCAGCAGCCCTAGCGGGGGGCCAGATACGCAGTATTTT	CASSPSGGPDTQYF
TRBV9	TRBJ1-1	NA	NA	TGTGCCAGCAGCGTAACTGGGCTGGGTGAAGCTTTCTTT	CASSVTGLGEAFF
TRBV7-2	TRBJ1-2	NA	TRBD1	TGTGCCAGCACTCGGGGTGGTTGGGACAGCAACTATGGCTACACCTTC	CASTRGGWDSNYGYTF
TRBV4-2	TRBJ2-3	NA	TRBD1	TGTGCCAGCAGCCAAGATAAGACCGGGACAGGGGGACACTACACAGATACGCAGTATTTT	CASSQDKTGTGGHYTDTQYF
TRBV5-1	TRBJ2-1	NA	TRBD2	TGCGCCAGCAGCCCGGGACTAGTGATGAATGAGCAGTTCTTC	CASSPGLVMNEQFF
TRBV5-1	TRBJ1-1	NA	NA	TGCGCCAGCAGCTTGGCGGGCGGGAGGGCCAATGAAGCTTTCTTT	CASSLAGGRANEAFF
TRBV6-1	TRBJ2-7	NA	TRBD1	TGTGCCAGCAGTGAGACAGGGAGCTACGAGCAGTACTTC	CASSETGSYEQYF
TRBV11-3	TRBJ1-1	NA	TRBD1	TGTGCCAGCAGCTTAACCGGGACAGCGAACACTGAAGCTTTCTTT	CASSLTGTANTEAFF
TRBV14	TRBJ1-1	NA	NA	TGTGCCAGCAGCCAAGTGGGGGGGAACACTGAAGCTTTCTTT	CASSQVGGNTEAFF
TRBV6-5	TRBJ1-5	NA	TRBD1	TGTGCCAGCAGTTACCAGGGGGGAAAGCCCCAGCATTTT	CASSYQGGKPQHF
TRBV9	TRBJ2-1	few	NA	TGTGCCAGCAGCGTACATCCGAGGGGGAATGAGCAGTTCTTC	CASSVHPRGNEQFF
TRBV7-9	TRBJ1-2	NA	NA	TGTGCCAGCAGCTCCTACACGACAGGCGCCTTC	CASSSYTTGAF
TRBV18	TRBJ2-7	NA	TRBD2	TGTGCCAGCTCACCGGGACTAGCGGGGGACTCCTACGAGCAGTACTTC	CASSPGLAGDSYEQYF
TRBV5-6	TRBJ2-3	NA	TRBD1	TGTGCCAGCAGCGCAGGACAGGGAGGCACAGATACGCAGTATTTT	CASSAGQGGTDTQYF
TRBV18	TRBJ2-3	NA	NA	TGTGCCAGCTCACCAGGCGGGGGCGATACCAAGGGTGGGACGGCGACGCAGTATTTT	CASSPGGGDTKGGTATQYF
TRBV19	TRBJ1-4	NA	TRBD1	TGTGCCAGTAGTGTGCAGGGGGGATTAGAAAAACTGTTTTTT	CASSVQGGLEKLFF